This T cell receptor beta chain was identified in a study of T cell responses to AZD1222 COVID-19 vaccine. Background on the study: Recipients boosted at about 4 weeks or about 12 weeks are pooled.

Profiled with immunoSEQ multiplex PCR; TCRdb holds only in-frame clones, not every one. The sample holds some 120,000 clones, about 93% seen once. Study-level findings and limits: Of the AZD1222 recipients, only six or seven were seropositive at baseline. The donor cohort was predominantly white British with a female majority, and clonal diversity may have been underestimated.

Remarks on this clone: What it binds is not known.

Trimming removed 5 bases from V and 2 bases from J; junction bases left unmatched: 2. Germline V gene sequence: CDR1 SEHNR, CDR2 FQNEAQ (reference sequence). The length of the CDR3 is 13 residues. The chain recombines TRBV7-9 with TRBJ1-2; 7 bases match TRBD1. This clonotype was obtained from an adult in good health. This specimen was peripheral blood, taken on day 0 of AZD1222 vaccination. The CDR3 nucleotides read TGTGCCAGCAGCCGGACAGGAAACTATGGCTACACCTTC. Translated, it gives CASSRTGNYGYTF.